This T cell receptor (beta chain) came from a study of Graves' ophthalmopathy and Graves' hyperthyroidism. Study outcomes and limitations: With just under 90% sensitivity and less than 83% specificity, a 13-signature model separated ophthalmopathy from stable hyperthyroidism.

The CDR3 runs to 18 residues. Germline CDR1 is LNHNV and CDR2 is YYDKDF (reference sequence). V lost 4 bases and J 2 bases, leaving 21 bases between the germline ends. This clonotype occurred many times. Its antigen remains unknown. Amplifying from RNA transcripts, the study obtained TCR beta CDR3 regions. HTBI primers were used in a first-round RT-PCR, which preceded a second-round multiplex PCR. A single record per CDR3 protein comes from TCRdb applying MiXCR to the multiplex PCR reads. The data show 740,000 or so distinct CDR3 sequences, with roughly 40% seen just once and around 40% held by the top ten.

The V and J genes are TRBV15 and TRBJ1-3; the D gene is possibly TRBD1 (5 bases). The material sequenced was peripheral blood. The receptor was isolated from an adult man with Graves' ophthalmopathy. Written as DNA, the CDR3 is TGTGCCACCAGCAAGCAAGGGACCCCTCTTGCGACTGGAAACACCATATATTTT. This gives the protein CATSKQGTPLATGNTIYF. The variable domain in full, with the rest retrieved from reference TRBV15 and TRBJ1-3, is DAMVIQNPRYQVTQFGKPVTLSCSQTLNHNVMYWYQQKSSQAPKLLFHYYDKDFNNEADTPDNFQSRRPNTSFCFLDIRSPGLGDTAMYLCATSKQGTPLATGNTIYFGEGSWLTVV.